The next 22 T cell receptor beta chains were all read from a single sample in a study of read filtering for tumor transcriptome and immune sequencing. This library used roughly 400 ng RNA and molecular barcoded adaptors spanning alpha/delta and beta/gamma chains. TCRdb reanalysed the reads using MiXCR and keeps one entry per CDR3 protein. This table holds approximately 45,000 distinct CDR3 sequences, about 20% found once. Sequencing input: a population of CD138-negative cells sorted from bone marrow. The receptor source for this set is a donor aged 40 or over with multiple myeloma.

In this sample, this clonotype turned up many times. The chain is built from TRBV6-6 and TRBJ1-1; the match to TRBD1 covers 9 bases. There are 14 residues in the CDR3. V lost 4 bases, J lost 6 bases, and 6 bases stayed unmatched. In germline, CDR1 is MNHNY, CDR2 SVGAGI (reference sequence). The CDR3 reads CASSWDRVRAEAFF. Written as DNA, the CDR3 is TGTGCCAGCAGTTGGGACAGGGTACGCGCTGAAGCTTTCTTT.

This clonotype was counted ten times or more. This rearrangement joins TRBV29-1 to TRBJ1-1; 8 nucleotides line up with TRBD1. The CDR3 totals 12 residues. The V and J ends lost 7 bases and 11 bases, in that order; junction bases with no gene match: 12. Germline V CDR1 and CDR2: SQVTM, ANQGSEA. This CDR3 reads CSAEGRGRGAFF. CDR3 nucleotides: TGCAGCGCCGAGGGCAGGGGGCGCGGGGCTTTCTTT.

This clonotype has at least ten counts. This chain connects TRBV20-1 to TRBJ2-1, with 7 bases fitting TRBD1. The CDR3 runs 12 residues. V lost 7 bases to trimming and J lost 6 bases; unmatched junction nucleotides: 6. The V gene's germline CDR1 is DFQATT and CDR2 SNEGSKA (reference sequence). The CDR3, as DNA: TGCAGTGTATTCCCAGGGGGCAATGAGCAGTTCTTC. This encodes CSVFPGGNEQFF.

This clonotype came up many times. The chain joins TRBV30 to TRBJ2-7, with D unresolved. The CDR3 is 13 residues long. The V gene lost 0 bases and the J gene lost 2 bases, with 8 bases spanning the gap. Germline-derived CDR1 and CDR2 are GTSNPN and SVGIG (reference sequence). The CDR3 loop reads CAWSVALTYEQYF. The CDR3 region has the DNA TGTGCCTGGAGTGTAGCCCTCACCTACGAGCAGTACTTC.

About this clonotype itself: A much larger clonotype is one base distant, so this may be a read error. The chain links TRBV6-2 or TRBV6-3 to TRBJ2-1; either TRBD1 or TRBD2 may fit D (6 bases each). The germline CDR1 and CDR2 sequences are MNHEY and SVGEGT. The CDR3 has 14 amino acids. Trimming shortened V by 5 bases and J by 9 bases, and 17 bases separated the two germline ends. In DNA form, the CDR3 reads TGTGCCAGCAGTCGATTCGGGGGCGACAGTGAGCAGTTCTTC. Protein sequence: CASSRFGGDSEQFF.

This clonotype showed up many times. The rearrangement uses TRBV27 and TRBJ2-1; TRBD2 agrees at 10 bases. The CDR3 length is 17 residues. Germline V gene data show CDR1 as MNHEY and CDR2 as SMNVEV (reference sequence). V lost 5 bases and J lost 9; bases outside the gene matches: 16. CDR3: CASSPWTSGDKVPEQFF. Written as DNA, the CDR3 is TGTGCCAGCAGTCCGTGGACTAGCGGAGATAAGGTCCCTGAGCAGTTCTTC.

Ten or more counts support this clonotype. The CDR3 loop is CASSLLGLAGFRDTQYF. Written as DNA, the CDR3 is TGTGCCAGCAGCCTTCTGGGACTAGCGGGCTTCCGGGATACGCAGTATTTT. This chain connects TRBV27 to TRBJ2-3; 12 positions agree with TRBD2. The germline V gene has CDR1 MNHEY and CDR2 SMNVEV (reference sequence). The CDR3 loop spans 17 amino acids. The V segment lost 6 bases and the J segment 6 bases; nucleotides outside the gene matches: 13.

This chain links TRBV28 with TRBJ1-1, with unresolved D. The CDR3 spans 13 residues. CDR1 is MDHEN, CDR2 SYDVKM, per germline. Trimming left V 6 bases short and J 4 bases short, with 12 bases between. The DNA of the CDR3 is TGTGCCAGCAGGCACCAGAAAGGCACTGAAGCTTTCTTT. It yields the protein CASRHQKGTEAFF. The full variable domain, rest sourced from reference TRBV28 and TRBJ1-1, is DVKVTQSSRYLVKRTGEKVFLECVQDMDHENMFWYRQDPGLGLRLIYFSYDVKMKEKGDIPEGYSVSREKKERFSLILESASTNQTSMYLCASRHQKGTEAFFGQGTRLTVV.

This clonotype was seen ten or more times. The chain combines TRBV6-1 with TRBJ1-1; D might be TRBD1 (5 bases). Germline V gene data show CDR1 as MNHNS and CDR2 as SASEGT. The CDR3 contains 13 residues. The ends were cut back, 4 bases at V and 5 bases at J, with 11 bases in the middle. The CDR3 sequence is CASSAAGGTEAFF. As DNA, the CDR3 is TGTGCCAGCAGTGCTGCCGGGGGGACTGAAGCTTTCTTT.

This clonotype has ten or more counts. CDR3 sequence: CASSLEGTTDTQYF. The CDR3, as DNA: TGTGCCAGCAGCTTAGAGGGGACCACAGATACGCAGTATTTT. V is TRBV7-9 and J is TRBJ2-3; D tentatively reads TRBD1 or TRBD2 (5 bases each). Germline-derived CDR1 and CDR2 are SEHNR and FQNEAQ (reference sequence). This CDR3 is built from 14 residues. V was cut by 1 base and J by 2 bases, with 7 bases left in between.

The sample holds many counts of this clonotype. The rearrangement joins TRBV19 to TRBJ2-3; weak D call: TRBD2 (5 bases). Germline CDR1 and CDR2: LNHDA and SQIVND (reference sequence). Trimming took 5 bases from V and 1 from J, leaving 10 bases between them. The CDR3 totals 14 residues. The CDR3 reads CASSDGLGTDTQYF. The CDR3 DNA is TGTGCCAGTAGTGATGGACTTGGCACAGATACGCAGTATTTT.

Only a few counts were recorded for this clonotype. The chain combines TRBV10-3 with TRBJ2-7; 15 nucleotides line up with TRBD2. From germline, CDR1 is ENHRY and CDR2 SYGVKD. V shed 6 bases and J 6 bases; nucleotides not matched to a gene: 9. This CDR3 comprises 16 residues. CDR3 DNA sequence: TGTGCCATCAGGAAAGGACTAGCGGGAGGGGAAGGCGAGCAGTACTTC. It is translated as CAIRKGLAGGEGEQYF.

The J gene is TRBJ1-5, the V gene TRBV19; TRBD1 matches at 8 bases. Germline CDR1 and CDR2: LNHDA and SQIVND (reference sequence). CDR3 length: 16 amino acids. V shed 5 bases and J 0 bases; nucleotides not matched to a gene: 6. CDR3 residues: CASSPRQGASNQPQHF. The CDR3 nucleotides read TGTGCCAGTAGTCCCCGGCAGGGGGCTAGCAATCAGCCCCAGCATTTT. Using reference TRBV19 and TRBJ1-5 for the parts outside the CDR3, the full variable domain is DGGITQSPKYLFRKEGQNVTLSCEQNLNHDAMYWYRQDPGQGLRLIYYSQIVNDFQKGDIAEGYSVSREKKESFPLTVTSAQKNPTAFYLCASSPRQGASNQPQHFGDGTRLSIL.

This clonotype was detected many times. The V call is TRBV20-1, the J call TRBJ2-7; 10 nucleotides align to TRBD2. V lost 6 bases and J lost 4; bases outside the gene matches: 12. Germline V lookup: CDR1 DFQATT, CDR2 SNEGSKA (reference sequence). This CDR3 comprises 15 residues. The chain's CDR3 is CSAPIGLAGAYEQYF. The CDR3 DNA sequence: TGCAGTGCCCCCATCGGGCTAGCGGGAGCTTACGAGCAGTACTTC.

In the case of this clonotype: A much larger clone differs by one base, so this may be a read error. The chain combines TRBV5-8 with TRBJ2-7; 10 nucleotides align to TRBD1. Germline V gene sequence: CDR1 SGHTS, CDR2 YDEGEE. The CDR3 loop spans 17 amino acids. Trimming removed 3 bases from V and 3 bases from J; junction bases left unmatched: 12. In DNA form, the CDR3 reads TGTGCCAGCAGCTATAGGACCCGGGACAGGGGCTTCTACGAGCAGTACGTC. Its translation is CASSYRTRDRGFYEQYV.

This clonotype was picked up many times. One junction end disagrees with the germline gene, perhaps due to a read error. The chain carries TRBV7-9 and TRBJ2-5; D gene uncertain. The CDR3 contains 11 residues. Germline CDR1 reads SEHNR; CDR2 reads FQNEAQ (reference sequence). The CDR3 here is CASSLQETQYF. The CDR3 DNA follows: TGCGCCAGCAGCCTCCAAGAGACCCAGTACTTC.

This clonotype was counted only a few times. The J gene is TRBJ2-7, the V gene TRBV19; D is perhaps TRBD2 (7 bases). Deletions cut 3 bases from V and 1 base from J, with 16 bases between. Germline V lookup: CDR1 LNHDA, CDR2 SQIVND (reference sequence). There are 16 residues in the CDR3. The CDR3 DNA reads TGTGCCAGTAGTATCGCCGTGGGAGGGGGGTCCTACGAGCAGTACTTC. As protein: CASSIAVGGGSYEQYF. The full variable domain, completed using reference TRBV19 and TRBJ2-7, is DGGITQSPKYLFRKEGQNVTLSCEQNLNHDAMYWYRQDPGQGLRLIYYSQIVNDFQKGDIAEGYSVSREKKESFPLTVTSAQKNPTAFYLCASSIAVGGGSYEQYFGPGTRLTVT.

This clonotype was observed at least ten times. CDR3 sequence (DNA): TGTGCCAGCAGCTTAGGGGGGTACCCTAGCGGGAGCCGAGAGACCCAGTACTTC. Its translation: CASSLGGYPSGSRETQYF. This rearrangement joins TRBV7-2 to TRBJ2-5; 10 bases match TRBD2. CDR3 length: 18 residues. With 1 base clipped from V and 4 bases from J, the junction kept 12 bases outside the gene matches. The germline CDR1 and CDR2 sequences are SGHTA and FQGNSA.

This clonotype was observed many times. This rearrangement joins TRBV7-9 to TRBJ2-7; D unresolved. This CDR3 has 12 amino acids. Trimming left V 5 bases short and J 4 bases short, with 9 bases between. CDR1 and CDR2 from the germline V gene are SEHNR and FQNEAQ (reference sequence). The CDR3: CASSELRYEQYF. The CDR3 nucleotides are TGTGCCAGCAGCGAGCTTAGGTACGAGCAGTACTTC.

Turning to this clonotype: The CDR3 ends on some other residue instead of the conserved phenylalanine or tryptophan, so this is likely a read error. The chain recombines TRBV7-2 with TRBJ1-1, with D perhaps matching TRBD1 (6 bases). V lost 5 bases to trimming and J lost 3 bases, with 13 bases between them. The CDR3 loop spans 14 amino acids. Germline assignment: CDR1 SGHTA and CDR2 FQGNSA. The CDR3 nucleotides are TGTGCCAGCAGCCCGATGGACAGTCACACTGAAGCTTTCTGT. Protein product: CASSPMDSHTEAFC.

This clonotype appeared many times. The V gene is TRBV6-2 or TRBV6-3, the J gene TRBJ2-1; 9 nucleotides agree with TRBD1. From germline, CDR1 is MNHEY and CDR2 SVGEGT. The J segment lost 7 bases and the V segment lost 5 bases, leaving 3 bases of the junction unmatched. The CDR3 is 13 residues long. The DNA for the CDR3 is TGTGCCAGCAGTCGGACAGGGGTGAATGAGCAGTTCTTC. Protein sequence: CASSRTGVNEQFF.

This clonotype was observed many times. The chain recombines TRBV5-1 with TRBJ2-2, with D tentatively TRBD1 (6 bases). This CDR3 is 16 amino acids long. V was trimmed by 5 bases and J by 1 base, leaving 15 bases between them. CDR1 is SGHRS, CDR2 YFSETQ, per germline. CDR3 region: CASSPQYRENTGELFF. The CDR3, as DNA: TGCGCCAGCAGTCCCCAATACAGGGAGAACACCGGGGAGCTGTTTTTT.